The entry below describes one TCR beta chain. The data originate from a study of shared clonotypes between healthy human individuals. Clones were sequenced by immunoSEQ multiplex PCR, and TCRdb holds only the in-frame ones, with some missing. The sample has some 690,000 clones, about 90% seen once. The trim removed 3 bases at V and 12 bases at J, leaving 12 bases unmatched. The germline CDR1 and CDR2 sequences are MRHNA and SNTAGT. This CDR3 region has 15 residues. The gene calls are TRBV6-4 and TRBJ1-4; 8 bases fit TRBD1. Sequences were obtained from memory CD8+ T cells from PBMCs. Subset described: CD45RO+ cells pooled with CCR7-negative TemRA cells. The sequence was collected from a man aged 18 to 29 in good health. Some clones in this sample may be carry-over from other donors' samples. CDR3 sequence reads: CASSDRTGSIEQLFF. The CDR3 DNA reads TGTGCCAGCAGTGATCGGACAGGGTCGATTGAGCAACTGTTTTTT.